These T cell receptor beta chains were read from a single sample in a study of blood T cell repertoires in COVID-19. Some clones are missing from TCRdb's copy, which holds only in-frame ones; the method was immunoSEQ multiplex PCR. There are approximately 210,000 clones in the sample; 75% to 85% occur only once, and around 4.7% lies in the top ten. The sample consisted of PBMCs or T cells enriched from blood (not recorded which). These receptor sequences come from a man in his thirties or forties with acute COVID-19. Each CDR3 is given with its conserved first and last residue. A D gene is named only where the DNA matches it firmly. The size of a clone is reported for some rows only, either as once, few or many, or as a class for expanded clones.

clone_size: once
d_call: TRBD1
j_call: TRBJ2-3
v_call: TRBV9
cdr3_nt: TGTGCCAGCGGACAGGCGCCCACAGATACGCAGTATTTT
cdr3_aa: CASGQAPTDTQYF

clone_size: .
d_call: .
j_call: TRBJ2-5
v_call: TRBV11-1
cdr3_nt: TGTGCCAGCAGCTTAGCGGGCCCCCAAGAGACCCAGTACTTC
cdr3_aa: CASSLAGPQETQYF

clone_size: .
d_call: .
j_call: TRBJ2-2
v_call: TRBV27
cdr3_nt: TGTGCCAGCAAGCGAGGAGGTACCGGGGAGCTGTTTTTT
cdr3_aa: CASKRGGTGELFF

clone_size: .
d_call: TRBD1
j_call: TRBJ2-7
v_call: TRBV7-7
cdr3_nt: TGTGCCAGCAGCCCGGGACAGGGGTTCGGCTTCTACGAGCAGTACTTC
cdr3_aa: CASSPGQGFGFYEQYF

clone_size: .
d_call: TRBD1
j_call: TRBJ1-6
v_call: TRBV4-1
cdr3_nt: TGCGCCAGCAGCCAACGACCGGGACAGGAGAATTCACCCCTCCACTTT
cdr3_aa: CASSQRPGQENSPLHF

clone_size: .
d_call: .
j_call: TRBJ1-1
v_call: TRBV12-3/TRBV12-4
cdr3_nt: TGTGCCAGCATCTGGGGAGAGGGCACTGAAGCTTTCTTT
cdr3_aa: CASIWGEGTEAFF

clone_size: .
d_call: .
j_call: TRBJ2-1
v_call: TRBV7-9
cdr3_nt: TGTGCCAGCAGCTTAAGCGGCGGGGGCCGATTCTACAATGAGCAGTTCTTC
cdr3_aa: CASSLSGGGRFYNEQFF

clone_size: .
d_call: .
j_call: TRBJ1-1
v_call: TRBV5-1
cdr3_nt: TGCGCCAGCAGCTTGGGTCCAGACAGCCCTGAAGCTTTCTTT
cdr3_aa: CASSLGPDSPEAFF

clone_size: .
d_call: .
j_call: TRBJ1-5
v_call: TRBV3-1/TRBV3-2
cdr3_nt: TGTGCCAGCAGCCAAGGGACACCGAATCAGCCCCAGCATTTT
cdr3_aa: CASSQGTPNQPQHF

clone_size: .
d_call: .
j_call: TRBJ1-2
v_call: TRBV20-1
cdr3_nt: TGCAGTGCTTGGACGGGGGAAGGCTACACCTTC
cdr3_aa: CSAWTGEGYTF

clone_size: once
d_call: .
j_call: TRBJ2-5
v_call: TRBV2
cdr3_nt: TGTGCCAGCGATAAGGGTAGCGGAGAGACCCAGTACTTC
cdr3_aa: CASDKGSGETQYF

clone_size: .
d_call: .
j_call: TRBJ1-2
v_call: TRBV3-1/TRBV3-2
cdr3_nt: TGTGCCAGCAGCCCTGAGAATCACTATGGCTACACCTTC
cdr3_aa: CASSPENHYGYTF

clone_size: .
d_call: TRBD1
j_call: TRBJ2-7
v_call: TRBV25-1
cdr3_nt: TGTGCCAGCAGTCTCTCGAACTCCGGGACAGGGGCTTACGAGCAGTACTTC
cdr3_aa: CASSLSNSGTGAYEQYF

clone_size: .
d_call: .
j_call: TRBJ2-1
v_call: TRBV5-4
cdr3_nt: TGTGCCAGCAGCTTGGACAGTTCCTACAATGAGCAGTTCTTC
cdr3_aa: CASSLDSSYNEQFF

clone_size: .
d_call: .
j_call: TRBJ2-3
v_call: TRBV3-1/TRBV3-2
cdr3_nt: TGTGCCAGCAGCCAAGGTGGAGGGTACAAGGATACGCAGTATTTT
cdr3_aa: CASSQGGGYKDTQYF

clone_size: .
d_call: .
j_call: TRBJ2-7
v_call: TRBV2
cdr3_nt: TGTGCCAGCAGTGAACTGGGAGATAAGCAGTACTTC
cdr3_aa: CASSELGDKQYF

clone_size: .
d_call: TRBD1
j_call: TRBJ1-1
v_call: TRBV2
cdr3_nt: TGTGCCAGCAAAAGGACAGGCGGCTCTGAAGCTTTCTTT
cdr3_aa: CASKRTGGSEAFF

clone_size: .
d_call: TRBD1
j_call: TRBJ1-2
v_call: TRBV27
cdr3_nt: TGTGCCAGCGCCACAGGGGGCTTTGGCTACACCTTC
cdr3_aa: CASATGGFGYTF

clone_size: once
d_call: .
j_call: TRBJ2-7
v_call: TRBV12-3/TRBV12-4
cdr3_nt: TGTGCCAGCAGTTTAAATCTCTACGAGCAGTACTTC
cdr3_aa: CASSLNLYEQYF

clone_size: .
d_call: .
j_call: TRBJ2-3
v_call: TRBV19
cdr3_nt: TGTGCCAGTAGCGCCGGGCTAGCAAGCACAGATACGCAGTATTTT
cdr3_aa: CASSAGLASTDTQYF

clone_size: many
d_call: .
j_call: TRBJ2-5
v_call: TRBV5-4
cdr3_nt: TGTGCCAGCAGCTTGGGACAAATTGAGACCCAGTACTTC
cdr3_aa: CASSLGQIETQYF

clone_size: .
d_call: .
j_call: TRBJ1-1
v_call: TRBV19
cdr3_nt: TGTGCCAGTAGTAGGGGACAGAACACTGAAGCTTTCTTT
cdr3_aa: CASSRGQNTEAFF

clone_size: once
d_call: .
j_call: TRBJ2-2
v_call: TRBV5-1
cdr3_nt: TGCGCCAGCAGCCGGGGGTCCGGGGAGCTGTTTTTT
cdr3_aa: CASSRGSGELFF

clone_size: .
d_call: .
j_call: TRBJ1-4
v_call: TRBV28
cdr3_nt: TGTGCCACCATTGAGGGCCTTTCAACTAATGAAAAACTGTTTTTT
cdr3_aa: CATIEGLSTNEKLFF

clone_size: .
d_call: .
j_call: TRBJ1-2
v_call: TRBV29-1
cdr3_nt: TGCAGCGGACGGACAGAGACTAACTATGGCTACACCTTC
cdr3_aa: CSGRTETNYGYTF

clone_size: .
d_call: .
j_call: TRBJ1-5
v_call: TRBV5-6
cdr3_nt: TGTGCCAGCAGAGCGGGAAGCGGCAATCAGCCCCAGCATTTT
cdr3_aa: CASRAGSGNQPQHF

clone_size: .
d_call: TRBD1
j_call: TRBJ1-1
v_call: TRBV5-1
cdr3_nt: TGCGCCAGCAGCGTACAGGGGGATCACACTGAAGCTTTCTTT
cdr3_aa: CASSVQGDHTEAFF

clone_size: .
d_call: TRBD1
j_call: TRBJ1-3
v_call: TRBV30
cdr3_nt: TGTGCCTGGAGTGTATGGGGACAGGGAAACACCATATATTTT
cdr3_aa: CAWSVWGQGNTIYF

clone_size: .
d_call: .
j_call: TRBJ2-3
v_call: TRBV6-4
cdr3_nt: TGTGCCAGCCCTAGCCCCACCCCCAGTTTGGCAGATACGCAGTATTTT
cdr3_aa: CASPSPTPSLADTQYF

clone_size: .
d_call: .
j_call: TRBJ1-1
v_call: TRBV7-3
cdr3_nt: TGTGCCAGCAGCCCTAAGGCGGTCGGAATGAACACTGAAGCTTTCTTT
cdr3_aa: CASSPKAVGMNTEAFF

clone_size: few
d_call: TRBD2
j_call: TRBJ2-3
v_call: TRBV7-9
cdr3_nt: TGTGCCAGCAGCCTGCTAGCGGGGGGGCCCACAGATACGCAGTATTTT
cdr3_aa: CASSLLAGGPTDTQYF

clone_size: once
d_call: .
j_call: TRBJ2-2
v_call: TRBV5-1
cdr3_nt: TGCGCCAGCAGCGGACACGGTTCTAACACCGGGGAGCTGTTTTTT
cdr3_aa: CASSGHGSNTGELFF

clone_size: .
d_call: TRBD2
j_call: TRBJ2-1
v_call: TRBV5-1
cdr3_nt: TGCGCCAGCAGCTTGACGGCGGGGGGAAGCAATGAGCAGTTCTTC
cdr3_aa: CASSLTAGGSNEQFF

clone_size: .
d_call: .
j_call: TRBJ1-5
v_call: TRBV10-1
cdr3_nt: TGCGCCAGCAGTGAACAGGGTAATCAGCCCCAGCATTTT
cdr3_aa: CASSEQGNQPQHF

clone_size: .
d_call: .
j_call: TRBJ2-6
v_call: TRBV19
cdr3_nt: TGTGCCAGTAGAAACAGGGTGGGTTCTGGGGCCAACGTCCTGACTTTC
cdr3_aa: CASRNRVGSGANVLTF

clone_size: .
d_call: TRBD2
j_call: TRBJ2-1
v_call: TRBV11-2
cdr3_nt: TGTGCCAGCAGCCCAACCCCAGGGACTAGAAGGAGCAATGAGCAGTTCTTC
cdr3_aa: CASSPTPGTRRSNEQFF

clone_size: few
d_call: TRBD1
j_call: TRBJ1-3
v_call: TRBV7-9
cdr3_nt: TGTGCCAGCAGCTTGGGGGAAGGACAGGGGGCGAACACCATATATTTT
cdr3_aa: CASSLGEGQGANTIYF

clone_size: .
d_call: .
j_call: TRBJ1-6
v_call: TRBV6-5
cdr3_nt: TGTGCCAGCAGGGGGCCAGAAAATTCACCCCTCCACTTT
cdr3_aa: CASRGPENSPLHF

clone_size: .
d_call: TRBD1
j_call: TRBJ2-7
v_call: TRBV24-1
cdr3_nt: TGTGCCACCAGTGACCGTGGACAGGGGTACTCCTACGAGCAGTACTTC
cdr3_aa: CATSDRGQGYSYEQYF

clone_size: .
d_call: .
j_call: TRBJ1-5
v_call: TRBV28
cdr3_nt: TGTGCCAGCAGCGTAGGGGTTAAGCCCCAGCATTTT
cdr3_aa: CASSVGVKPQHF

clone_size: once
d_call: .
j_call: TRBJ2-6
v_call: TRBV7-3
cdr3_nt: TGTGCCAGCAGCTCGGACACCACCTCTGGGGCCAACGTCCTGACTTTC
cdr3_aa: CASSSDTTSGANVLTF

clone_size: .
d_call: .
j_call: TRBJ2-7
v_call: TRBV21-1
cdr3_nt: TGTGCCAGCAGTAAGCCGGGACAGGTAAACGAGCAGTACTTC
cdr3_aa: CASSKPGQVNEQYF

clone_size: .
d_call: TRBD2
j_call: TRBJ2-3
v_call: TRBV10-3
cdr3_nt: TGTGCCATCACCCGAGCGGGGGCAGATACGCAGTATTTT
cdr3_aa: CAITRAGADTQYF

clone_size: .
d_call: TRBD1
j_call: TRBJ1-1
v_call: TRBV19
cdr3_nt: TGTGCCAGTAGGGGGTGGGGACAGTTGAACACTGAAGCTTTCTTT
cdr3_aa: CASRGWGQLNTEAFF

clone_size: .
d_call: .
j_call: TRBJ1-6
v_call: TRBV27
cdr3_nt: TGTGCCAGCAGTCCACTGATGACAAGGCCTTCGTCACCCCTCCACTTT
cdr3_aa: CASSPLMTRPSSPLHF

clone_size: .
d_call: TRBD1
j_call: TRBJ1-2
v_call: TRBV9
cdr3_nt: TGTGCCAGCAGCCCAGGGACAGGGGGTAACAACTATGGCTACACCTTC
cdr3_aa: CASSPGTGGNNYGYTF

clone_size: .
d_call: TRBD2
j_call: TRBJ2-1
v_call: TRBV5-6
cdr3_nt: TGTGCCAGCAGCGGGGGACTACGGGGGTACAATGAGCAGTTCTTC
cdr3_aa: CASSGGLRGYNEQFF

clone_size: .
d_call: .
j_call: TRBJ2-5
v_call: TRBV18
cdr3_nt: TGTGCCAGCTCACCACAACAGGAAGAGACCCAGTACTTC
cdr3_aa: CASSPQQEETQYF

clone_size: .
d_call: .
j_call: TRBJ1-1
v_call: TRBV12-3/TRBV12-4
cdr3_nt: TGTGCCAGCCGATTAAGCCGGGAGAGGACTTTCTTT
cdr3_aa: CASRLSRERTFF

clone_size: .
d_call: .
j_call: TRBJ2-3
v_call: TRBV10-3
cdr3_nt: TGTGCCATCGGGGCGGGATTCACAGATACGCAGTATTTT
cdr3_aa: CAIGAGFTDTQYF

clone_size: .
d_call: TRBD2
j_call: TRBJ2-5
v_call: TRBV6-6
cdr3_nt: TGTGCCAGCAGTCCCACTAGCGGGGAAGAGACCCAGTACTTC
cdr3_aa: CASSPTSGEETQYF

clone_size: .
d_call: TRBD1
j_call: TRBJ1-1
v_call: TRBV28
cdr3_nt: TGTGCCAGCAGTATAAGGACAGGGAGGTTCACTGAAGCTTTCTTT
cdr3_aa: CASSIRTGRFTEAFF

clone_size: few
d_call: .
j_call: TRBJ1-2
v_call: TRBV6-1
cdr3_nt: TGTGCCAGCAGTGAAGCTGGGGAGGTCTATGGCTACACCTTC
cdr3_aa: CASSEAGEVYGYTF

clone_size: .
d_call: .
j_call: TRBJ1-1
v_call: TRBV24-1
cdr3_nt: TGTGCCACTCCGTTTGGCGCTTTCTTT
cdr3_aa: CATPFGAFF

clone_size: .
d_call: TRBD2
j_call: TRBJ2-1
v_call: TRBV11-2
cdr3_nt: TGTGCCAGCAGCTTCGGACTAGCGGGGAATGAGCAGTTCTTC
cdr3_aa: CASSFGLAGNEQFF